These T cell receptor beta chains were read from a single sample in a study of blood T cell repertoires in COVID-19. Sequencing used immunoSEQ multiplex PCR; TCRdb keeps in-frame clones, though not all of them. The table records fewer than 150,000 clones, approximately 77% of them present only once. Material: peripheral blood. These receptors were taken from a man at least 80 years old with acute or convalescent COVID-19. Both conserved end residues are part of each CDR3. The D gene is left open where the match is weak. The size field is filled for only some rows; it gives once, few, many or a size class.

TRBJ2-7 | TRBD1 | TRBV19 | NA | CASRADRVAYEQYF | TGTGCCAGTAGAGCCGACAGGGTGGCGTACGAGCAGTACTTC
TRBJ2-1 | TRBD2 | TRBV29-1 | NA | CSARLAGDYNEQFF | TGCAGCGCCCGGCTAGCGGGGGACTACAATGAGCAGTTCTTC
TRBJ1-1 | NA | TRBV10-3 | NA | CAITGQMNTEAFF | TGTGCCATCACAGGACAAATGAACACTGAAGCTTTCTTT
TRBJ1-2 | NA | TRBV4-3 | once | CASSQETGNTYGYTF | TGCGCCAGCAGCCAAGAAACGGGGAATACCTATGGCTACACCTTC
TRBJ2-3 | NA | TRBV2 | NA | CASSDVRGANLPSTDTQYF | TGTGCCAGCAGTGATGTCAGGGGCGCGAATCTCCCTAGCACAGATACGCAGTATTTT
TRBJ1-5 | TRBD1 | TRBV6-5 | NA | CASREGDSSNQPQHF | TGTGCCAGCAGGGAGGGGGACAGTAGCAATCAGCCCCAGCATTTT
TRBJ1-5 | TRBD1 | TRBV3-1/TRBV3-2 | NA | CASSPGTGGQPQHF | TGTGCCAGCAGCCCCGGGACAGGGGGTCAGCCCCAGCATTTT
TRBJ2-3 | TRBD2 | TRBV9 | few | CASSVEGSGGLFDTQYF | TGTGCCAGCAGCGTAGAGGGGAGCGGGGGTCTTTTTGATACGCAGTATTTT
TRBJ2-5 | TRBD1 | TRBV24-1 | few | CATSDLGRGMETQYF | TGTGCCACCAGTGATCTTGGCAGGGGGATGGAGACCCAGTACTTC
TRBJ1-5 | NA | TRBV12-3/TRBV12-4 | NA | CASRPEGGQPQHF | TGTGCCAGCAGACCCGAGGGGGGGCAGCCCCAGCATTTT
TRBJ1-1 | TRBD1 | TRBV3-1/TRBV3-2 | once | CASSQNDRDEAFF | TGTGCCAGCAGCCAGAATGACAGGGATGAAGCTTTCTTT
TRBJ2-1 | TRBD1 | TRBV6-5 | NA | CASSYTRGRTYNEQFF | TGTGCCAGCAGTTACACCAGGGGGAGAACCTACAATGAGCAGTTCTTC
TRBJ2-7 | TRBD2 | TRBV19 | NA | CASSGRLAGWYEQYF | TGTGCCAGTAGTGGGCGACTAGCGGGGTGGTACGAGCAGTACTTC
TRBJ1-4 | TRBD1 | TRBV28 | NA | CASSLPQTGFDEKLFF | TGTGCCAGCAGTTTACCTCAGACAGGGTTTGATGAAAAACTGTTTTTT
TRBJ1-2 | NA | TRBV28 | NA | CASSLSANYGYTF | TGTGCCAGCAGTTTATCGGCTAACTATGGCTACACCTTC
TRBJ2-7 | NA | TRBV19 | few | CASSRTPTGSGYEQYF | TGTGCCAGTAGTCGTACCCCCACAGGGTCGGGCTACGAGCAGTACTTC
TRBJ2-5 | NA | TRBV6-2/TRBV6-3 | NA | CASSSFVRGETQYF | TGTGCCAGCAGTAGCTTCGTTAGGGGGGAGACCCAGTACTTC
TRBJ1-5 | NA | TRBV28 | NA | CASSWYTNREGQPQHF | TGTGCCAGCAGTTGGTACACGAACCGGGAGGGTCAGCCCCAGCATTTT
TRBJ2-3 | TRBD2 | TRBV7-9 | NA | CASSWTSDTQYF | TGTGCCAGCAGTTGGACTAGCGATACGCAGTATTTT
TRBJ2-5 | NA | TRBV7-2 | few | CASSLALPARETQYF | TGTGCCAGCAGCTTAGCGCTCCCAGCCAGGGAGACCCAGTACTTC
TRBJ1-1 | NA | TRBV5-4 | few | CASSLAGMFTEAFF | TGTGCCAGCAGCTTGGCAGGGATGTTCACTGAAGCTTTCTTT
TRBJ2-7 | TRBD1 | TRBV5-5 | few | CASSSSTGQTYEQYF | TGTGCCAGCAGCTCCTCTACGGGACAGACCTACGAGCAGTACTTC
TRBJ2-5 | TRBD2 | TRBV20-1 | NA | CSASGRGGTQYF | TGCAGTGCTAGTGGGCGGGGGGGGACCCAGTACTTC
TRBJ1-1 | TRBD1 | TRBV5-3 | few | CARSLDRGTGEYTEAFF | TGTGCCAGAAGCTTGGACAGGGGGACAGGGGAGTACACTGAAGCTTTCTTT
TRBJ2-3 | TRBD2 | TRBV6-5 | NA | CASRRTSGLTDTQYF | TGTGCCAGCCGTCGGACTAGCGGCCTGACAGATACGCAGTATTTT
TRBJ2-4 | TRBD1 | TRBV28 | few | CASSAGSGTGENIQYF | TGTGCCAGCAGTGCCGGTTCCGGGACAGGGGAAAACATTCAGTACTTC
TRBJ1-2 | TRBD1 | TRBV10-3 | NA | CAISQGQTTNYGYTF | TGTGCCATCAGTCAGGGACAGACAACTAACTATGGCTACACCTTC
TRBJ1-1 | NA | TRBV7-2 | NA | CASSLGGLNTEAFF | TGTGCCAGCAGCTTAGGAGGGCTGAACACTGAAGCTTTCTTT
TRBJ2-7 | NA | TRBV6-5 | NA | CASTSVLAYEQYF | TGTGCCAGCACTAGCGTTTTGGCCTACGAGCAGTACTTC
TRBJ1-2 | NA | TRBV4-2 | few | CASSRAEAVYGYTF | TGTGCCAGCAGCCGAGCCGAGGCGGTCTATGGCTACACCTTC
TRBJ2-7 | NA | TRBV18 | NA | CASSPGTTYEQYF | TGTGCCAGCTCACCGGGGACAACCTACGAGCAGTACTTC
TRBJ2-3 | TRBD1 | TRBV7-9 | NA | CASNRDSSTDTQYF | TGTGCCAGCAACCGGGACAGTAGCACAGATACGCAGTATTTT
TRBJ1-5 | NA | TRBV19 | NA | CASSIGWGRGQPQHF | TGTGCCAGTAGTATAGGATGGGGGCGCGGGCAGCCCCAGCATTTT
TRBJ1-2 | NA | TRBV30 | NA | CAWSVRSGSLSTF | TGTGCCTGGAGTGTACGAAGCGGCTCCCTAAGCACCTTC
TRBJ1-2 | NA | TRBV6-2/TRBV6-3 | few | CASSYGPLGGYTF | TGTGCCAGCAGTTACGGGCCTCTGGGTGGCTACACCTTC
TRBJ2-1 | NA | TRBV27 | NA | CASSLREGAYNEQFF | TGTGCCAGCAGTTTAAGGGAGGGGGCCTACAATGAGCAGTTCTTC
TRBJ2-3 | NA | TRBV7-8 | NA | CASSLLQIADTQYF | TGTGCCAGCAGCTTACTACAGATCGCTGATACGCAGTATTTT
TRBJ2-1 | NA | TRBV7-2 | NA | CASSGGRDTYNEQFF | TGTGCCAGCAGCGGCGGCAGGGACACCTACAATGAGCAGTTCTTC
TRBJ2-1 | TRBD2 | TRBV13 | NA | CASRASSGGEPYNEQFF | TGTGCCAGCAGGGCTTCTAGCGGGGGGGAGCCCTACAATGAGCAGTTCTTC
TRBJ2-3 | TRBD1 | TRBV5-6 | once | CASSIRQGTQYF | TGTGCCAGCAGCATTCGACAGGGCACGCAGTATTTT
TRBJ2-2 | NA | TRBV10-3 | NA | CAISGGLAGTGELFF | TGTGCCATCAGTGGTGGCCTAGCAGGTACCGGGGAGCTGTTTTTT
TRBJ1-3 | NA | TRBV6-1 | NA | CASNELGGVGNTIYF | TGTGCCAGCAACGAACTGGGGGGGGTTGGAAACACCATATATTTT
TRBJ2-7 | NA | TRBV12-3/TRBV12-4 | NA | CASSKGPGEQYF | TGTGCCAGCAGTAAAGGACCGGGGGAGCAGTACTTC
TRBJ2-3 | NA | TRBV7-2 | NA | CASSYGGTQYF | TGTGCCAGCAGCTACGGGGGTACGCAGTATTTT
TRBJ2-5 | TRBD2 | TRBV14 | NA | CASSFGLAQTQYF | TGTGCCAGCAGTTTTGGACTAGCACAGACCCAGTACTTC
TRBJ1-3 | NA | TRBV12-3/TRBV12-4 | many | CASSPSGAGRYF | TGTGCCAGCAGTCCATCAGGGGCAGGGCGATATTTT
TRBJ1-5 | NA | TRBV7-2 | NA | CASSLTGVGNQPQHF | TGTGCCAGCAGCCTAACCGGGGTTGGCAATCAGCCCCAGCATTTT
TRBJ1-6 | NA | TRBV7-2 | NA | CASSLAQGGNSPLHF | TGTGCCAGCAGCTTAGCACAGGGTGGGAATTCACCCCTCCACTTT
TRBJ2-3 | NA | TRBV7-9 | NA | CASSSQGGGTDTQYF | TGTGCCAGCAGCTCACAGGGAGGGGGCACAGATACGCAGTATTTT
TRBJ1-3 | NA | TRBV9 | few | CASSRAGNTIYF | TGTGCCAGCAGCCGGGCTGGAAACACCATATATTTT
TRBJ2-3 | NA | TRBV18 | NA | CASSPNTDTQYF | TGTGCCAGCTCACCCAACACAGATACGCAGTATTTT